The entry below gives a single T cell receptor (beta chain) sequence along with its context. Its antigen remains unknown. In germline, CDR1 is SGHTA, CDR2 FQGNSA. V lost 4 bases and J 1 base, leaving 10 bases between the germline ends. CDR3 length: 14 residues. The data were obtained in a study of Tregs in tolerant kidney transplant recipients. Overall study results and limits: Expanding Tregs on activated donor B cells appeared to best identify donor-specific TCRbeta clones.

Here immunoSEQ multiplex PCR was the method, and the copy in TCRdb shows in-frame clones only, minus some. The sample has fewer than 40,000 clones, 82% seen once. The TCR comes from a human donor in good health. The chain joins TRBV7-2 to TRBJ1-2; perhaps TRBD1 as D (6 bases). The sample comprised Tregs from blood cultured with allogeneic cells. CDR3: CASSSHRVNYGYTF. Here the CDR3 DNA reads TGTGCCAGCAGCTCTCACAGGGTTAACTATGGCTACACCTTC.